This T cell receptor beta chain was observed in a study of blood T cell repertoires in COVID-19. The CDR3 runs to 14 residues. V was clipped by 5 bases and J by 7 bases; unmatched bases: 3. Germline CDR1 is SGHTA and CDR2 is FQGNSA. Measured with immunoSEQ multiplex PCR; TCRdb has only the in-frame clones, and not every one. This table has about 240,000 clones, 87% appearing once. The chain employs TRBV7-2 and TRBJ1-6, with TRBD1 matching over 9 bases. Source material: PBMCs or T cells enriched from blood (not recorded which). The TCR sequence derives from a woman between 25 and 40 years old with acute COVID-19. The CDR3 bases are TGTGCCAGCAGCACGACAGGGGGGAATTCACCCCTCCACTTT. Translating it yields CASSTTGGNSPLHF.